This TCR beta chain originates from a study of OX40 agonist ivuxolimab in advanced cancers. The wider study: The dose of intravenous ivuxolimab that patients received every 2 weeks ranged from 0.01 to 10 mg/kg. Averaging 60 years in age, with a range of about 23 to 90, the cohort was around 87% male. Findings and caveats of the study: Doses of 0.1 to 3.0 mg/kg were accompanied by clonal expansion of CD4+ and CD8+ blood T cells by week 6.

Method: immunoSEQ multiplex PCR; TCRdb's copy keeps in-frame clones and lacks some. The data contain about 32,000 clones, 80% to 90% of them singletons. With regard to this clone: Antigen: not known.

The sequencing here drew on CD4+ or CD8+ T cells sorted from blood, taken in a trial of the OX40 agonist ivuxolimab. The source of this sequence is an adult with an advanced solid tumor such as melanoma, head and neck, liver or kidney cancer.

The CDR3, as DNA: TGTGCCACCAGCAGACCCGCGGGGAATGGCTACACCTTC. Protein product: CATSRPAGNGYTF. This chain links TRBV15 with TRBJ1-2; D uncertain. Germline values: CDR1 LNHNV, CDR2 YYDKDF (reference sequence). V was pared by 2 bases and J by 6 bases, with 10 bases between. The CDR3 is made up of 13 amino acids.